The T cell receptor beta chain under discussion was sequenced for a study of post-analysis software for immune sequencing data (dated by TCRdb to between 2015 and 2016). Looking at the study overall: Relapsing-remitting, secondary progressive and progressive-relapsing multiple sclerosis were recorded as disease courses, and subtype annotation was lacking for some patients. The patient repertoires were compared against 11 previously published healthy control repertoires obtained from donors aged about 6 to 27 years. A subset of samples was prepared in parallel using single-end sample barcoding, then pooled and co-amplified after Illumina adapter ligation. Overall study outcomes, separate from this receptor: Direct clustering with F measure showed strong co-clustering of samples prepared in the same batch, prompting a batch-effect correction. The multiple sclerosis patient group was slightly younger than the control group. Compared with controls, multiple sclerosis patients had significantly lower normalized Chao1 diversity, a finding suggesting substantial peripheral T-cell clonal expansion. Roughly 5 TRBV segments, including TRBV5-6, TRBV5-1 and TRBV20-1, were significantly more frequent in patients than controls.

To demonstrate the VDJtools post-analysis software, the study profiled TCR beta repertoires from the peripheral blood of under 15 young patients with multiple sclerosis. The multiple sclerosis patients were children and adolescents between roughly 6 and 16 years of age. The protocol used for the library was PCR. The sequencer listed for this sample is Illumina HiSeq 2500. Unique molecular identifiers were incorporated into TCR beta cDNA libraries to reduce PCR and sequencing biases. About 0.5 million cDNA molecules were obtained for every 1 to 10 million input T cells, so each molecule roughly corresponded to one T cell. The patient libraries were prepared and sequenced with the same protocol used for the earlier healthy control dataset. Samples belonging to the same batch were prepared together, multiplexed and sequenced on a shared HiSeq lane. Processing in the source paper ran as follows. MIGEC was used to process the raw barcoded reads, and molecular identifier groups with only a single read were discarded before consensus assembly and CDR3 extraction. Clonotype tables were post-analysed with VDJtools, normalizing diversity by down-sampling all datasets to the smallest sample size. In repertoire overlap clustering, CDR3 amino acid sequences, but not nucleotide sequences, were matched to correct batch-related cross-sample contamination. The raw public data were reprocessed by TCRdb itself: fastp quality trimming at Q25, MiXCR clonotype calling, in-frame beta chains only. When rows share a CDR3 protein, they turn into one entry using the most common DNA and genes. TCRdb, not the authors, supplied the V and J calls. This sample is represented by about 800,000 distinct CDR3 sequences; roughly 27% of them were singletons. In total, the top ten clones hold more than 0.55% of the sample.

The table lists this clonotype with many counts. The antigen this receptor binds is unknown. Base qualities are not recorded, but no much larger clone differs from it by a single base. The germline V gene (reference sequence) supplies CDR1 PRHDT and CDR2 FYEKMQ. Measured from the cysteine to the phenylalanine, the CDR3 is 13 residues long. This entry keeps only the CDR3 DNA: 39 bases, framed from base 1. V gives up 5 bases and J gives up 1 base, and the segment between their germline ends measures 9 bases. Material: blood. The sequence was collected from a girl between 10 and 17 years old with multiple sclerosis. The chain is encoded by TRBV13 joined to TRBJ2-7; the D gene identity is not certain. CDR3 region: CASSPRPSYEQYF. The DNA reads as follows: TGTGCCAGCAGCCCCCGACCTTCCTACGAGCAGTACTTC. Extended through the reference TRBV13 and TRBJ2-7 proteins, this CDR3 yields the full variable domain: AAGVIQSPRHLIKEKRETATLKCYPIPRHDTVYWYQQGPGQDPQFLISFYEKMQSDKGSIPDRFSAQQFSDYHSELNMSSLELGDSALYFCASSPRPSYEQYFGPGTRLTVT.